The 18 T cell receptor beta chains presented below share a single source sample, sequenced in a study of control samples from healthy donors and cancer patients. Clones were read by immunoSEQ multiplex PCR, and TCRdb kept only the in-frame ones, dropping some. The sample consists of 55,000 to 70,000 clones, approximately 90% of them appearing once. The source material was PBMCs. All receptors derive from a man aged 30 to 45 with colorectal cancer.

CDR3 nucleotide sequence: TGTGCCAGCAGTTTAAATCCAGGGGCCTACGAGCAGTACTTC. It yields the protein CASSLNPGAYEQYF. V gene TRBV6-1 combines with J gene TRBJ2-7; weak D call: TRBD1 (6 bases). CDR1 and CDR2 (germline): MNHNS, SASEGT. Trimming shortened V by 5 bases and J by 2 bases, and 13 bases separated the two germline ends. The CDR3 has 14 amino acids.

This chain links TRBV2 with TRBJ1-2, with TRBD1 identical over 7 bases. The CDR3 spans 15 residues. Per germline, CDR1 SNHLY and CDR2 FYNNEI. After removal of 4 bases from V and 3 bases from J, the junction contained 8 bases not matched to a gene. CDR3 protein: CASSGIDGTDYGYTF. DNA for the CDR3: TGTGCCAGCAGTGGGATCGACGGGACAGACTATGGCTACACCTTC.

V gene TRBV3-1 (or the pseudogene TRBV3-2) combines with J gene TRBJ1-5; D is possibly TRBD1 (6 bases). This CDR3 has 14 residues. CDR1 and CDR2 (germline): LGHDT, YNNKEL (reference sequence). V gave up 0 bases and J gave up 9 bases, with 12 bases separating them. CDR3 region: CASSQDSRGWPQHF. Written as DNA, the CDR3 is TGTGCCAGCAGCCAAGATTCCAGGGGTTGGCCCCAGCATTTT.

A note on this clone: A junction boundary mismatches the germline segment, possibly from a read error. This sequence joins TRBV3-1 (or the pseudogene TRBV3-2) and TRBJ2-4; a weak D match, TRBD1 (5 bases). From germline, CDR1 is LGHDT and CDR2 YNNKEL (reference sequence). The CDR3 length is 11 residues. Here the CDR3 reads CASSQGLGRVF. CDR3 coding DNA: TGTGCCAGCAGCCAAGGATTAGGCAGGGTCTTC.

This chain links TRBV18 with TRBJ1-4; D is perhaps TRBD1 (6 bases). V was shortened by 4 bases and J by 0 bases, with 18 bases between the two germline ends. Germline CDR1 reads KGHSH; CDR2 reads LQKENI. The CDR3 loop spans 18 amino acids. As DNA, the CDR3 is TGTGCCAGCTCACTTACAACCGGGACACCAGCAACTAATGAAAAACTGTTTTTT. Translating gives CASSLTTGTPATNEKLFF.

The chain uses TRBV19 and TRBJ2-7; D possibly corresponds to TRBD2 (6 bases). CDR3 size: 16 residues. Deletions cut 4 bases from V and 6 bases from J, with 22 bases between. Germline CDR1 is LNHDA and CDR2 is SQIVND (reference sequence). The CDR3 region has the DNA TGTGCCAGTAGTACCCTGACTAGAACCCATCCCTCCGAGCAGTACTTC. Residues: CASSTLTRTHPSEQYF. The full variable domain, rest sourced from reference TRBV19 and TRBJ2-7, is DGGITQSPKYLFRKEGQNVTLSCEQNLNHDAMYWYRQDPGQGLRLIYYSQIVNDFQKGDIAEGYSVSREKKESFPLTVTSAQKNPTAFYLCASSTLTRTHPSEQYFGPGTRLTVT.

The CDR3 sequence is CASSIRGTRLYGYTF. The CDR3 DNA reads TGTGCCAGTAGTATTCGGGGGACACGCCTCTATGGCTACACCTTC. V is TRBV19 and J is TRBJ1-2; perhaps TRBD1 as D (6 bases). This CDR3 comprises 15 residues. The germline V gene encodes CDR1 LNHDA and CDR2 SQIVND (reference sequence). Trimming took off 3 bases at V and 4 bases at J, with 15 bases between the two ends.

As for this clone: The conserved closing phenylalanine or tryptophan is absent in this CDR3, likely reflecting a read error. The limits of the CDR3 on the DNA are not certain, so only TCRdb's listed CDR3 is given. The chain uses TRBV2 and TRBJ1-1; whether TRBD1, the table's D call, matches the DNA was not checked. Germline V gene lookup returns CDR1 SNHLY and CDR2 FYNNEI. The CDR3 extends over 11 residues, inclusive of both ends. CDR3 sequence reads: CASRQPGQPNI.

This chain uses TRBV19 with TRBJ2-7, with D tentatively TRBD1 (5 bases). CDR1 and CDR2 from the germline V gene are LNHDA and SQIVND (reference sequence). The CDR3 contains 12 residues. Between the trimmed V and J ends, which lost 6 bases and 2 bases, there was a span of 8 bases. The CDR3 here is CASSDRTYEQYF. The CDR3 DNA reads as TGTGCCAGTAGCGACAGAACCTACGAGCAGTACTTC.

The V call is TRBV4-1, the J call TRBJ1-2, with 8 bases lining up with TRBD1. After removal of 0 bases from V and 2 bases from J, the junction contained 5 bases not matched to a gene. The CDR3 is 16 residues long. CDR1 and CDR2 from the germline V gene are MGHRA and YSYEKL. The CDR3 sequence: CASSQDITGGNYGYTF. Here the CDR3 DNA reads TGCGCCAGCAGCCAAGATATAACAGGGGGAAACTATGGCTACACCTTC.

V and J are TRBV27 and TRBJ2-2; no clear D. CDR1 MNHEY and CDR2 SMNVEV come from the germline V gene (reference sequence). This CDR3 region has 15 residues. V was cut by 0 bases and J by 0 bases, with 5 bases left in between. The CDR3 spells CASSLSNPNTGELFF. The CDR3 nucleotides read TGTGCCAGCAGTTTATCGAACCCGAACACCGGGGAGCTGTTTTTT.

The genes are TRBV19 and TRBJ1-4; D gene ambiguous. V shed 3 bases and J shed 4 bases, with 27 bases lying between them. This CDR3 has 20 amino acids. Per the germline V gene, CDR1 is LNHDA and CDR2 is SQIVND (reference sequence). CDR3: CASSMITTPGSRGINEKLFF. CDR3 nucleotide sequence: TGTGCCAGTAGTATGATAACAACGCCCGGGAGCCGAGGGATTAATGAAAAACTGTTTTTT.

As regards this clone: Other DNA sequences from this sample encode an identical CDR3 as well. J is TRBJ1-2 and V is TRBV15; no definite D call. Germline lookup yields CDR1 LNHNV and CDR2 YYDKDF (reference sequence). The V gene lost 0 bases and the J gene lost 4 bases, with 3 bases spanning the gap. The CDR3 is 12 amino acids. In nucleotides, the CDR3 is TGTGCCACCAGCAGAGAGGGCTATGGCTACACCTTC. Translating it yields CATSREGYGYTF.

The CDR3 loop is CASRRNRDSDSPLHF. The DNA for the CDR3 is TGTGCCAGTAGGAGAAACAGGGACTCGGATTCACCCCTCCACTTT. This rearrangement joins TRBV19 to TRBJ1-6; D possibly corresponds to TRBD1 (6 bases). The germline V and J ends were trimmed by 6 bases and 8 bases, with 17 bases remaining between them. Germline V gene data show CDR1 as LNHDA and CDR2 as SQIVND (reference sequence). This CDR3 has 15 residues. Variable domain in full (rest from reference TRBV19 and TRBJ1-6): DGGITQSPKYLFRKEGQNVTLSCEQNLNHDAMYWYRQDPGQGLRLIYYSQIVNDFQKGDIAEGYSVSREKKESFPLTVTSAQKNPTAFYLCASRRNRDSDSPLHFGNGTRLTVT.

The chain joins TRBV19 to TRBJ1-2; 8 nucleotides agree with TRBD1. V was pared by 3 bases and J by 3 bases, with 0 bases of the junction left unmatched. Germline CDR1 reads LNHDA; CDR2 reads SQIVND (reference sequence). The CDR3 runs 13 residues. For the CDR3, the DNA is TGTGCCAGTAGTATGACAGGGGACTATGGCTACACCTTC. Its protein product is CASSMTGDYGYTF.

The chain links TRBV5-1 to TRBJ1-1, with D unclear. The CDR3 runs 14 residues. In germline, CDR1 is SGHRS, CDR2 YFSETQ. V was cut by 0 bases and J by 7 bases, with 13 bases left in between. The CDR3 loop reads CASSLDFRNGEAFF. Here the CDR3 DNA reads TGCGCCAGCAGCTTGGACTTCAGGAACGGTGAAGCTTTCTTT.

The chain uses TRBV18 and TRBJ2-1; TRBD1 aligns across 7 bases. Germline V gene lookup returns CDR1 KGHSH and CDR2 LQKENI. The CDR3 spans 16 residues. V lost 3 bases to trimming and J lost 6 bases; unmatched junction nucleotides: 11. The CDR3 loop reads CASSPFRDRKTNEQFF. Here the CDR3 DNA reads TGTGCCAGCTCACCGTTCCGGGACAGAAAAACCAATGAGCAGTTCTTC.

CDR3 protein: CASSHQGQGKGYTF. The CDR3 DNA sequence: TGTGCCAGCAGCCACCAAGGACAGGGGAAAGGCTACACCTTC. V is TRBV3-1 (or the pseudogene TRBV3-2) and J is TRBJ1-2; TRBD1 matches 9 bases. Germline-derived CDR1 and CDR2 are LGHDT and YNNKEL (reference sequence). Trimming took 3 bases from V and 8 from J; bases not matched to a gene: 7. This CDR3 comprises 14 residues.